This T cell receptor (beta chain) emerged from a study of Ad26.COV2.S vaccination and SARS-CoV-2 variants. As for the study in general: Donor joined the COV1001 Ad26.COV2.S trial arm. Findings and limits, study-wide: CD8+ and CD4+ T cells specific for spike reportedly responded with substantial breadth after vaccination. Total responses of T cells may have been underestimated by the analyses of TCR breadth and depth.

Treatment meaning: roughly 18 received Ad26.COV2.S at low or high dose, single or two shots; 5 received placebo; per-sample allocation not given. The samples date from day 63 after the first vaccine or placebo injection. Of note for this clone: Its matching antigen is unknown. Its ends do not fully match the called genes, so a read error is possible.

The CDR3 covers 13 residues. Germline V gene data show CDR1 as SGHVS and CDR2 as FQNEAQ. TCRdb's table, derived via immunoSEQ multiplex PCR, lists solely in-frame clones and lacks some. The repertoire holds 440,000 or so clones, around 90% seen once, with about 4.4% in the top ten. The sample in question was peripheral blood, obtained in a trial of Ad26.COV2.S vaccine versus placebo. The source of this sequence is a person between 18 and 60 years old who received the Ad26.COV2.S COVID-19 vaccine or a placebo. The rearrangement uses TRBV7-8 and TRBJ2-3; TRBD2 agrees at 11 bases. For the CDR3, the DNA is TGTGCCAGCACTCCCGAATCTAGCGGGAGGTTGGGATTT. Its protein is CASTPESSGRLGF.